This T cell receptor beta chain was profiled in a study of blood T cell repertoires in COVID-19 (dated by TCRdb to the early 2020s). Study-wide context: Samples from collaborators originated in the United States, Italy and Spain and spanned both the acute and convalescent phases of COVID-19. The material from the prospective study consisted of cDNA or gDNA derived from T cells, B-cell-depleted T cells, or PBMCs. Deeply sampled blood TCRbeta repertoires from subjects exposed to, actively infected with, or recovered from COVID-19 were included in the dataset. The repertoires were released in a freely available public database meant as a resource for research on the immune response to SARS-CoV-2. Samples were obtained from the ongoing ImmuneRACE study (first 160 participants) and from 1,254 subjects provided by 6 global collaborators. Sample metadata almost always included a de-identified subject ID, COVID-19 status, age in years and sex. Where HLA class I and class II types were available, the types were taken from metadata supplied by the sample provider, not from assay-based typing. Here is what the overall study found, with its caveats: The amount of clinical and demographic metadata varied by source and participant and was provided uncurated.

Trimming leaves V shorter by 3 bases and J shorter by 2 bases, with the junction holding 4 bases beyond the gene matches. Reading from cysteine to phenylalanine, the CDR3 counts 16 amino acids. The only DNA kept is the CDR3, 48 bases in frame from the first base. The CDR1 and CDR2 encoded by the germline V gene are SGHRS and YFSETQ. This clone was seen only once. Its recognized antigen is unknown. No per-base quality is available; no much larger clone lies one base away. Collaborating institutions collected whole blood in K2EDTA tubes following their own protocols. For TCRbeta analysis, collaborator samples were shipped as frozen whole blood, as isolated PBMCs, or as DNA extracted from either sample type. TCRbeta CDR3 regions were amplified from genomic DNA using the immunoSEQ Assay, a bias-controlled multiplex PCR. Per the original workflow: The number of nucleated cells in each sample was estimated by amplification of reference gene primers within the assay. Sequence reads were collapsed and filtered to measure the absolute abundance of every unique TCRbeta CDR3 rearrangement. Productive Simpson clonality was computed per sample as the square root of Simpson's diversity index over productive rearrangements. TCRdb retrieved this table from immuneACCESS and kept in-frame rearrangements only. Not all clones are present; in checked studies, unresolved V genes account for under half, and no reason is known for the remainder. V and J calls and clone size are copied from that table; D and trimming were computed from the DNA. In this sample the table shows about 86,000 clones, roughly three quarters of which occur a single time. The ten largest clones add up to 10% to 12% of the sample.

The sequence was collected from a man aged 70-80 years with acute or convalescent COVID-19. The rearrangement joined TRBV5-1 to TRBJ2-3, with 12 bases aligning to TRBD2. The sequencing input was peripheral blood. The DNA is as follows: TGCGCCAGCAGCTCCCTAGCGGGGGGGGACACAGATACGCAGTATTTT. It translates to CASSSLAGGDTDTQYF.